The 14 T cell receptor beta chains listed next were all sequenced from one sample in a study of OX40 agonist ivuxolimab in advanced cancers. Data came from immunoSEQ multiplex PCR; TCRdb stores just in-frame clones and leaves some out. The sample consists of under 110,000 clones, roughly nine tenths of them appearing once. Sequenced here: CD4+ or CD8+ T cells sorted from blood, sampled in a trial of the OX40 agonist ivuxolimab. The source of these receptors is an adult with an advanced solid tumor such as melanoma, head and neck, liver or kidney cancer.

The rearrangement links TRBV19 to TRBJ1-1; D is possibly TRBD1 (5 bases). Per germline, CDR1 LNHDA and CDR2 SQIVND (reference sequence). Trimming left V 5 bases short and J 9 bases short, with 13 bases between. This CDR3 is 12 amino acids long. The CDR3: CASSSGRWKAFF. The DNA for the CDR3 is TGTGCCAGTAGTTCGGGACGGTGGAAAGCTTTCTTT.

The rearrangement links TRBV4-3 to TRBJ2-7; tentative D call: TRBD2 (7 bases). The CDR3 length is 18 residues. Germline V gives CDR1 LGHNA, CDR2 YSLEER. V was trimmed by 1 base and J by 0 bases, leaving 19 bases between them. The CDR3 protein is CASSQGGGPTASSYEQYF. DNA of the CDR3: TGCGCCAGCAGCCAAGGGGGGGGCCCAACCGCGAGCTCCTACGAGCAGTACTTC.

This rearrangement joins TRBV21-1 to TRBJ2-2; the listed D gene, TRBD1, was not tested against the DNA. TRBV21-1 is shown as a pseudogene. The CDR3 sequence is 14 residues long. In DNA, the CDR3 is TGTGCCAGCAGCCTTGGGCTGAAGACCGGGGAGCTGTTTTTT. Its protein product is CASSLGLKTGELFF.

A remark on this clone: At one boundary the junction diverges from the germline segment, which might be a read error. The rearrangement links TRBV2 to TRBJ1-1; D may be TRBD1 (6 bases). Germline V gene lookup returns CDR1 SNHLY and CDR2 FYNNEI. The CDR3 totals 13 residues. CDR3 loop: CASNEQGNTEAFF. CDR3 nucleotides: TGTGCCAGCAATGAACAGGGCAACACTGAAGCTTTCTTT.

The CDR3 region has the DNA TGTGCCAGCACCCCTGGTGGCAGCCGGATGGGGGGGATATATTTT. Translated, it gives CASTPGGSRMGGIYF. The chain is built from TRBV9 and TRBJ1-3; possible D gene TRBD1, 5 bases. The CDR3 runs to 15 residues. Between the trimmed V and J ends, which lost 6 bases and 13 bases, there was a span of 26 bases. The germline CDR1 and CDR2 sequences are SGDLS and YYNGEE.

The genes are TRBV19 and TRBJ1-2; tentatively, D is TRBD1 (5 bases). Germline CDR1 is LNHDA and CDR2 is SQIVND (reference sequence). Trimming pared 3 bases from V and 3 bases from J, leaving 11 bases between. The CDR3 runs 14 residues. CDR3 residues: CASSIPGPYYGYTF. The CDR3 nucleotides read TGTGCCAGTAGTATTCCAGGGCCTTACTATGGCTACACCTTC. Full variable domain (outside the CDR3, taken from reference TRBV19 and TRBJ1-2): DGGITQSPKYLFRKEGQNVTLSCEQNLNHDAMYWYRQDPGQGLRLIYYSQIVNDFQKGDIAEGYSVSREKKESFPLTVTSAQKNPTAFYLCASSIPGPYYGYTFGSGTRLTVV.

In its sample, this clone was seen once. The chain couples TRBV7-2 to TRBJ2-2; no definite D call. The V gene's germline CDR1 is SGHTA and CDR2 FQGNSA. The V end was cut by 2 bases, the J end by 7 bases, with 8 bases between. This CDR3 spans 13 amino acids. The CDR3 DNA follows: TGTGCCAGCAGCTTAAAAGCCGGCGGGGAGCTGTTTTTT. As protein: CASSLKAGGELFF. The complete variable domain, with remaining parts taken from reference TRBV7-2 and TRBJ2-2, reads GAGVSQSPSNKVTEKGKDVELRCDPISGHTALYWYRQSLGQGLEFLIYFQGNSAPDKSGLPSDRFSAERTGGSVSTLTIQRTQQEDSAVYLCASSLKAGGELFFGEGSRLTVL.

This clone has just one count. The V call is TRBV9, the J call TRBJ2-5; D possibly matches TRBD1 or TRBD2 (6 bases each). This CDR3 has 14 amino acids. Germline CDR1 is SGDLS and CDR2 is YYNGEE. V was clipped by 4 bases and J by 4 bases, with 14 bases between them. Written as DNA, the CDR3 is TGTGCCAGCAGCCTCACTGGAGGGGGAGAGACCCAGTACTTC. Its translation: CASSLTGGGETQYF.

This chain connects TRBV7-2 to TRBJ2-1, with D maybe TRBD1 (5 bases). The CDR3 consists of 16 residues. Germline-derived CDR1 and CDR2 are SGHTA and FQGNSA. V lost 5 bases to trimming and J lost 2 bases, with 16 bases between them. The CDR3 DNA follows: TGTGCCAGCAGCCCCCGGACACTCCTCACCTACAATGAGCAGTTCTTC. Protein product: CASSPRTLLTYNEQFF.

The chain uses TRBV4-3 and TRBJ2-5, with D hard to call. The CDR3 loop spans 15 amino acids. Trimming removed 3 bases from V and 1 base from J, with 12 bases in between. The germline gives CDR1 LGHNA, CDR2 YSLEER. The CDR3 coding sequence is TGCGCCAGCAGCCACACTCCGGGTTTCCAAGAGACCCAGTACTTC. Translation gives CASSHTPGFQETQYF.

The chain uses TRBV18 and TRBJ1-3, with 7 bases identical to TRBD1. This CDR3 has 17 residues. The V gene end was trimmed by 2 bases and the J gene end by 6 bases; junction bases not matched to a gene: 13. Per the germline V gene, CDR1 is KGHSH and CDR2 is LQKENI. CDR3 sequence reads: CASSPSNLQGGENTIYF. CDR3 DNA: TGTGCCAGCTCACCAAGTAACCTTCAGGGGGGAGAAAACACCATATATTTT.

This chain connects TRBV4-3 to TRBJ2-2; 9 bases map to TRBD1. V shed 0 bases and J 1 base; nucleotides not matched to a gene: 6. CDR3 size: 18 residues. From germline, CDR1 is LGHNA and CDR2 YSLEER. CDR3 DNA: TGCGCCAGCAGCCAAGAGGCGACGACAGGGGGGAACACCGGGGAGCTGTTTTTT. Translated, it gives CASSQEATTGGNTGELFF.

The V call is TRBV19, the J call TRBJ2-5; 8 nucleotides align to TRBD2. From germline, CDR1 is LNHDA and CDR2 SQIVND (reference sequence). CDR3 length equals 17 residues. V lost 7 bases and J lost 5; bases outside the gene matches: 18. CDR3 protein: CASTSSAGGADRETQYF. CDR3 nucleotides: TGTGCCAGTACCTCTAGCGCGGGGGGCGCAGACAGGGAGACCCAGTACTTC.

This clone was seen just once. This chain links TRBV4-1 with TRBJ1-2, with 7 bases matching TRBD1. The CDR3 consists of 16 residues. Germline V gene data show CDR1 as MGHRA and CDR2 as YSYEKL. J lost 8 bases, V lost 0 bases, and 12 bases had no gene match. Here the CDR3 reads CASSQETDRAATGYTF. The CDR3 bases are TGCGCCAGCAGCCAAGAAACCGACAGGGCGGCGACAGGCTACACCTTC.